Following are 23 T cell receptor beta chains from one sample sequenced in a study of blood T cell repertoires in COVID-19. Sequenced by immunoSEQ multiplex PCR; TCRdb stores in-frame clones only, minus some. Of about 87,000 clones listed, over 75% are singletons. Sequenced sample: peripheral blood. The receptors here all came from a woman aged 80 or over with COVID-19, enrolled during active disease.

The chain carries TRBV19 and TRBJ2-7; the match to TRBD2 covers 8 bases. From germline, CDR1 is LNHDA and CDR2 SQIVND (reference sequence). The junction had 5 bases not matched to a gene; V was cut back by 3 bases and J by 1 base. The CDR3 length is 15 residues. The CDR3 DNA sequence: TGTGCCAGTAGTATTTCAGCGGGAGAATCCTACGAGCAGTACTTC. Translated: CASSISAGESYEQYF.

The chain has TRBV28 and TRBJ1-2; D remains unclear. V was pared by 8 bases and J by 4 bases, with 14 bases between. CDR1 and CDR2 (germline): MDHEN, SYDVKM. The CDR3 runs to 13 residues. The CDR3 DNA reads TGTGCCAGCGCCCGGCCGACGGGCTATGGCTACACCTTC. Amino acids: CASARPTGYGYTF.

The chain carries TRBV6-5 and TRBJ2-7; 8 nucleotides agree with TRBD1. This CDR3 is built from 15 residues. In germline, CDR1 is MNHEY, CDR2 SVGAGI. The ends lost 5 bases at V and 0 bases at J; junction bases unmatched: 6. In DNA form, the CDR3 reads TGTGCCAGCAGTAAGGACAGGGTGAGCTCCTACGAGCAGTACTTC. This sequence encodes CASSKDRVSSYEQYF.

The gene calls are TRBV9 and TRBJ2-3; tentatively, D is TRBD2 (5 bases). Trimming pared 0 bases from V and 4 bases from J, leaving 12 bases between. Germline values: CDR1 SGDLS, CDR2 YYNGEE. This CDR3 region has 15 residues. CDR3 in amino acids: CASSVGSRAADTQYF. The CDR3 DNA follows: TGTGCCAGCAGCGTAGGGTCGAGGGCCGCAGATACGCAGTATTTT.

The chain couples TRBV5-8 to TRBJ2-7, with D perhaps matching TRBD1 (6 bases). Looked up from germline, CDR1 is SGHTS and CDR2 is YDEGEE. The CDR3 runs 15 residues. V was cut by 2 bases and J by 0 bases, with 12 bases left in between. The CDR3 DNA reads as TGTGCCAGCAGCTTAGGACAGAGAAGCTCCTACGAGCAGTACTTC. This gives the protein CASSLGQRSSYEQYF. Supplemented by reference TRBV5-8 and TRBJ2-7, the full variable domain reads EAGVTQSPTHLIKTRGQQATLRCSPISGHTSVYWYQQALGLGLQFLLWYDEGEERNRGNFPPRFSGRQFPNYSSELNVNALELEDSALYLCASSLGQRSSYEQYFGPGTRLTVT.

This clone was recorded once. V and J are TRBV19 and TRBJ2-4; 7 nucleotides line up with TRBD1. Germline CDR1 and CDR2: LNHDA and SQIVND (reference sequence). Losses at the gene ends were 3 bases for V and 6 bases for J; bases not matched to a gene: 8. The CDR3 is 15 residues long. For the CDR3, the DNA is TGTGCCAGTAGTATTGAGGGGGCGTTTAGAAACATTCAGTACTTC. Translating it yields CASSIEGAFRNIQYF.

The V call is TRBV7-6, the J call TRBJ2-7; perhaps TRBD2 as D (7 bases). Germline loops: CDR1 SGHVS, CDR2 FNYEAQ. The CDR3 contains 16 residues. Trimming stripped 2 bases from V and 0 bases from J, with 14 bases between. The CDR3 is CASSLWPGGLSYEQYF. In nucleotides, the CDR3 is TGTGCCAGCAGCTTATGGCCCGGGGGGCTCTCCTACGAGCAGTACTTC. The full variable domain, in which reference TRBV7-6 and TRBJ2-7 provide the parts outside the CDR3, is GAGVSQSPRYKVTKRGQDVALRCDPISGHVSLYWYRQALGQGPEFLTYFNYEAQQDKSGLPNDRFSAERPEGSISTLTIQRTEQRDSAMYRCASSLWPGGLSYEQYFGPGTRLTVT.

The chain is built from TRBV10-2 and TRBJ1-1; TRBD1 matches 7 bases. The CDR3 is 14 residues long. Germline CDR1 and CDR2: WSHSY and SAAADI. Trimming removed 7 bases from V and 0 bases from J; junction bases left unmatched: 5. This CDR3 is CASTLGQVNTEAFF. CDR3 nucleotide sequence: TGCGCCAGCACACTAGGACAGGTGAACACTGAAGCTTTCTTT.

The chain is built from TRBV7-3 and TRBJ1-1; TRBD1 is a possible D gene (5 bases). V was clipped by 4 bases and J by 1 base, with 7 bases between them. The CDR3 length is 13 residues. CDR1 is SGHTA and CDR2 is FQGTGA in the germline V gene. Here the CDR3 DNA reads TGTGCCAGCAGCTATGGACAGAACACTGAAGCTTTCTTT. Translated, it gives CASSYGQNTEAFF.

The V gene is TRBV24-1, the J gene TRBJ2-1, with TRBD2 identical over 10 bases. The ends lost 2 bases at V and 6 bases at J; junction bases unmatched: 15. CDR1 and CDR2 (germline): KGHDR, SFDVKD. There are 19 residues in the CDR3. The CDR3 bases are TGTGCCACCAGTGATTCAAGGAGCCTCAGCGGGGGGGTTGGCAATGAGCAGTTCTTC. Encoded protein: CATSDSRSLSGGVGNEQFF.

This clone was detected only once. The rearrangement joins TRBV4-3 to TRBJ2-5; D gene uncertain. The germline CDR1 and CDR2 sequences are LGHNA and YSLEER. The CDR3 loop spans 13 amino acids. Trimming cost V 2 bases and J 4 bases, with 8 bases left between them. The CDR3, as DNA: TGCGCCAGCAGCCAACAGGTCCGAGAGACCCAGTACTTC. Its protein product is CASSQQVRETQYF.

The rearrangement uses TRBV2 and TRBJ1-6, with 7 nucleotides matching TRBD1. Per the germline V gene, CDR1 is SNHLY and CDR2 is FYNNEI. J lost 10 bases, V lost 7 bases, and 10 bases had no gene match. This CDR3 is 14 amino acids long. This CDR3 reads CASNWLGGESPLHF. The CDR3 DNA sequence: TGTGCCAGCAATTGGTTAGGGGGCGAATCACCCCTCCACTTT.

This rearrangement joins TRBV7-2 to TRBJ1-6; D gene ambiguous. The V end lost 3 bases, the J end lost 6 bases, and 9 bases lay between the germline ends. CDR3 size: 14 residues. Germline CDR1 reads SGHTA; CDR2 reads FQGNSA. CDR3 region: CASSFNPVNSPLHF. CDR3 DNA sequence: TGTGCCAGCAGCTTTAATCCGGTTAATTCACCCCTCCACTTT. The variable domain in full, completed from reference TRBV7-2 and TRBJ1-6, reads GAGVSQSPSNKVTEKGKDVELRCDPISGHTALYWYRQSLGQGLEFLIYFQGNSAPDKSGLPSDRFSAERTGGSVSTLTIQRTQQEDSAVYLCASSFNPVNSPLHFGNGTRLTVT.

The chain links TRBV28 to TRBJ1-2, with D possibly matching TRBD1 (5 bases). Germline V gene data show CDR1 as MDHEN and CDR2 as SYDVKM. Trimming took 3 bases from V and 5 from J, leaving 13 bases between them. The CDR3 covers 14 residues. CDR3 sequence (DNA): TGTGCCAGCAGTTTGGGGGGACCCCTATATGGCTACACCTTC. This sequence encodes CASSLGGPLYGYTF.

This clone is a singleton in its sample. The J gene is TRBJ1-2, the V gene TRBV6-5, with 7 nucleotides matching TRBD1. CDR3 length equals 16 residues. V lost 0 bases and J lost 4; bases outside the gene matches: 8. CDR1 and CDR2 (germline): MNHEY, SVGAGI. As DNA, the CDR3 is TGTGCCAGCAGTTACTCTCGACAGGGAGCTACCTATGGCTACACCTTC. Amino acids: CASSYSRQGATYGYTF.

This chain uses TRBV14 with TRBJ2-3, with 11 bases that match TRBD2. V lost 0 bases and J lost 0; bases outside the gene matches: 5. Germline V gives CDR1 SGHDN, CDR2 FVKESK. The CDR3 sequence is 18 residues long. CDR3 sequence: CASSQDDRTSGSTDTQYF. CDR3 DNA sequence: TGTGCCAGCAGCCAAGATGACAGGACTAGCGGGAGCACAGATACGCAGTATTTT.

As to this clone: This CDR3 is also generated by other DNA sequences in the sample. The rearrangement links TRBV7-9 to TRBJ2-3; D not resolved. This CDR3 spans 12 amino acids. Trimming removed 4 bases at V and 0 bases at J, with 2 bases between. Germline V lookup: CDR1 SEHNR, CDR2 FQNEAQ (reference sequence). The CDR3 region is CASSSSTDTQYF. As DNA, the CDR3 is TGTGCCAGCAGCTCGAGCACAGATACGCAGTATTTT.

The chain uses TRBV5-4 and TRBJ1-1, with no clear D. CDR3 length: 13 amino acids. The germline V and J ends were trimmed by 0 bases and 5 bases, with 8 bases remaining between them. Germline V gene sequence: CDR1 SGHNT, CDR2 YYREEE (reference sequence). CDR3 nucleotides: TGTGCCAGCAGCTTGGAGAGGGAGACTGAAGCTTTCTTT. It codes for CASSLERETEAFF. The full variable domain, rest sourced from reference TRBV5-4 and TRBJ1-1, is ETGVTQSPTHLIKTRGQQVTLRCSSQSGHNTVSWYQQALGQGPQFIFQYYREEENGRGNFPPRFSGLQFPNYSSELNVNALELDDSALYLCASSLERETEAFFGQGTRLTVV.

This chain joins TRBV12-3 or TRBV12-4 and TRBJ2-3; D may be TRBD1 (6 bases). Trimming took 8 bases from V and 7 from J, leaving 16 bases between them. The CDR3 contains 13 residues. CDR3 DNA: TGTGCCAGCCGCAGGGGATTTGAAAATACGCAGTATTTT. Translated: CASRRGFENTQYF.

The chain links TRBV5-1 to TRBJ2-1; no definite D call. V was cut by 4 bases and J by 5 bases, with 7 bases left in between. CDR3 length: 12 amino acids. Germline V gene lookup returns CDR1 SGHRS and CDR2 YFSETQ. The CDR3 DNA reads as TGCGCCAGCAGCATTCAGAACAATGAGCAGTTCTTC. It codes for CASSIQNNEQFF.

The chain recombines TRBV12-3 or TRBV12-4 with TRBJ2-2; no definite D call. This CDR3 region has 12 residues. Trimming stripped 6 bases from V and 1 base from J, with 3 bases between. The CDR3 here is CASSQNTGELFF. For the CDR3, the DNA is TGTGCCAGCAGCCAGAACACCGGGGAGCTGTTTTTT.

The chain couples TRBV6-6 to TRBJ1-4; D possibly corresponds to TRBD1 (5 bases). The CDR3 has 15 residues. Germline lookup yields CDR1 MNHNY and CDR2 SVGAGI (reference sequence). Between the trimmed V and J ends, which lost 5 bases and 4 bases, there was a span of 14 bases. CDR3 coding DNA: TGTGCCAGCAGTCCCCCGGGGGGTAGTAATGAAAAACTGTTTTTT. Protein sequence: CASSPPGGSNEKLFF.

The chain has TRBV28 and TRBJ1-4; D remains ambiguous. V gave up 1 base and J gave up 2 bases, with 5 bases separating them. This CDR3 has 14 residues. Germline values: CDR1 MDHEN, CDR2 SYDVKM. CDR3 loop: CASSLYGTNEKLFF. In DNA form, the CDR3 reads TGTGCCAGCAGTTTATACGGGACTAATGAAAAACTGTTTTTT.